The 30 T cell receptor beta chains listed next were all sequenced from one sample in a study of CD8+CD57+ T cells in acquired aplastic anemia. CD8+CD57+ cell expansion, shown by flow cytometry, had occurred in the patients selected for sequencing. The template used for profiling TCR beta VDJ and CDR3 was genomic DNA. TCRdb independently ran MiXCR on the reads; one entry per CDR3 protein. In the table there are under 200,000 distinct CDR3 sequences, approximately 48% of which are singletons. Specimen: sorted CD4+, CD8+, or CD8+CD57+ T cells (not recorded which) from PBMCs. These receptors were taken from a human donor with aplastic anemia.

In its sample, this clonotype was seen many times. The chain employs TRBV5-1 and TRBJ1-5; D is ambiguous. The CDR3 has 13 amino acids. Trimming left V 3 bases short and J 5 bases short, with 9 bases between. CDR1 is SGHRS, CDR2 YFSETQ, per germline. In nucleotides, the CDR3 is TGCGCCAGCAGCTCTTCGGGAGATCAGCCCCAGCATTTT. Its translation is CASSSSGDQPQHF.

The chain uses TRBV2 and TRBJ1-6; tentatively, D is TRBD1 (6 bases). Germline V gene sequence: CDR1 SNHLY, CDR2 FYNNEI. CDR3 length: 14 residues. V shed 8 bases and J shed 5 bases, with 13 bases lying between them. CDR3 in DNA: TGTGCCAGCTGCAGGACAGTTAATAATTCACCCCTCCACTTT. Protein: CASCRTVNNSPLHF.

This clonotype has at least ten counts. This chain joins TRBV14 and TRBJ2-5; 8 positions agree with TRBD2. Germline assignment: CDR1 SGHDN and CDR2 FVKESK. The CDR3 contains 15 residues. With V trimmed by 6 bases and J by 12 bases, 18 bases remained unmatched. The CDR3 spells CASSPTPEIGGVEYF. As DNA, the CDR3 is TGTGCCAGCAGTCCTACCCCAGAGATCGGGGGGGTTGAGTACTTC.

V is TRBV5-1 and J is TRBJ1-6; D remains unclear. This CDR3 is built from 16 residues. The germline V gene has CDR1 SGHRS and CDR2 YFSETQ. Trimming cost V 7 bases and J 8 bases, with 22 bases left between them. CDR3: CASSLATGSQDSPLHF. CDR3 in DNA: TGCGCCAGCTCACTCGCCACGGGCAGCCAAGATTCACCCCTCCACTTT.

A note on this clonotype: At one of its ends the junction is not consistent with the germline gene, which may arise from a read error. This chain uses TRBV2 with TRBJ1-2, with D unresolved. Germline CDR1 reads SNHLY; CDR2 reads FYNNEI. The CDR3 length is 13 residues. CDR3 amino acids: CASGEGTNYGYTF. The CDR3, as DNA: TGTGCCAGCGGTGAGGGAACGAACTATGGCTACACCTTC. Supplemented by reference TRBV2 and TRBJ1-2, the full variable domain reads EPEVTQTPSHQVTQMGQEVILRCVPISNHLYFYWYRQILGQKVEFLVSFYNNEISEKSEIFDDQFSVERPDGSNFTLKIRSTKLEDSAMYFCASGEGTNYGYTFGSGTRLTVV.

This clonotype was recorded many times. The rearrangement links TRBV2 to TRBJ1-3, with unresolved D. Germline V gene data show CDR1 as SNHLY and CDR2 as FYNNEI. CDR3 length: 13 residues. V was trimmed by 8 bases and J by 0 bases, leaving 8 bases between them. CDR3 sequence reads: CASASFSGNTIYF. In DNA form, the CDR3 reads TGTGCCAGCGCGTCCTTCTCTGGAAACACCATATATTTT. The full variable domain, in which reference TRBV2 and TRBJ1-3 provide the parts outside the CDR3, is EPEVTQTPSHQVTQMGQEVILRCVPISNHLYFYWYRQILGQKVEFLVSFYNNEISEKSEIFDDQFSVERPDGSNFTLKIRSTKLEDSAMYFCASASFSGNTIYFGEGSWLTVV.

The rearrangement joins TRBV10-2 to TRBJ1-1; a weak D match, TRBD1 (6 bases). V was trimmed by 11 bases and J by 0 bases, leaving 13 bases between them. Per germline, CDR1 WSHSY and CDR2 SAAADI. The CDR3 is made up of 13 amino acids. The CDR3 DNA reads TGCGCCTGCAATCAGGGGATGAACACTGAAGCTTTCTTT. Translated: CACNQGMNTEAFF.

This chain uses TRBV15 with TRBJ2-7; maybe TRBD2 (6 bases). CDR3 length: 15 residues. Trimming left V 1 base short and J 7 bases short, with 17 bases between. Germline CDR1 reads LNHNV; CDR2 reads YYDKDF (reference sequence). CDR3 in amino acids: CATSRVAVRGVEQYF. The CDR3 DNA is TGTGCCACCAGCAGAGTGGCGGTGCGGGGTGTGGAGCAGTACTTC.

As regards this clonotype: A much larger clone differs from this one at a single base, so this may be a read error. The rearrangement links TRBV6-2 or TRBV6-3 to TRBJ2-2; D call uncertain. The CDR3 covers 15 residues. The V gene's germline CDR1 is MNHEY and CDR2 SVGEGT. Here the CDR3 DNA reads TGTGTCAGCAAGTCGCCGGCTGGAAACACCGGGGAGCTGTTTTTT. Amino acids: CVSKSPAGNTGELFF.

To note about this clonotype: The junction departs from germline at one end; a sequencing error may be responsible. The CDR3 DNA is TGTGCTAGCAGCTTAGACAGAAATAATGAGCAGCTCTTC. Protein product: CASSLDRNNEQLF. The chain uses TRBV7-7 and TRBJ2-1; tentative D call: TRBD1 (5 bases). The CDR3 contains 13 residues. Germline loops: CDR1 SSHAT, CDR2 FNYEAQ (reference sequence). Based on the CDR3 plus reference TRBV7-7 and TRBJ2-1, the full variable domain is GAGVSQSPRYKVTKRGQDVTLRCDPISSHATLYWYQQALGQGPEFLTYFNYEAQPDKSGLPSDRFSAERPEGSISTLTIQRTEQRDSAMYRCASSLDRNNEQLFGPGTRLTVL.

The rearrangement links TRBV7-6 to TRBJ2-2; TRBD1 agrees at 7 bases. The J segment lost 6 bases and the V segment lost 8 bases, leaving 18 bases of the junction unmatched. The germline V gene has CDR1 SGHVS and CDR2 FNYEAQ. The CDR3 is 17 amino acids. CDR3 nucleotide sequence: TGTGCCAGCTCCTTCGCCCCCGGGACAGACTACGCCGGGGAGCTGTTTTTT. This encodes CASSFAPGTDYAGELFF.

The rearrangement joins TRBV7-2 to TRBJ2-7; the match to TRBD1 covers 8 bases. Trimming at V came to 5 bases and at J to 6 bases, leaving 6 bases not matched to a gene. The germline V gene has CDR1 SGHTA and CDR2 FQGNSA. This CDR3 is 13 amino acids long. The CDR3 region is CASSGRGHGEQYF. Here the CDR3 DNA reads TGTGCCAGCAGCGGCAGGGGGCACGGCGAGCAGTACTTC.

The table lists this clonotype with many counts. This rearrangement joins TRBV6-1 to TRBJ1-6, with D hard to call. The CDR3 contains 13 residues. Trimming stripped 11 bases from V and 2 bases from J, with 10 bases between. Germline CDR1 and CDR2: MNHNS and SASEGT. This CDR3 reads CASGSPYNSPLHF. The CDR3 DNA follows: TGTGCCTCGGGCTCTCCCTATAATTCACCCCTCCACTTT.

The chain employs TRBV2 and TRBJ1-5; 8 bases map to TRBD1. Germline CDR1 reads SNHLY; CDR2 reads FYNNEI. Trimming cost V 6 bases and J 3 bases; bases outside gene matches: 4. The CDR3 runs 14 residues. The CDR3 region has the DNA TGTGCCAGCAGGTCGACAGGGGTCAATCAGCCCCAGCATTTT. Translating gives CASRSTGVNQPQHF.

This CDR3 is CASSDGTSGKVETQYF. CDR3 nucleotide sequence: TGCGCCAGCAGTGATGGGACTAGCGGGAAGGTAGAGACCCAGTACTTC. The chain has TRBV10-1 and TRBJ2-5; 13 nucleotides match TRBD2. The length of the CDR3 is 16 residues. Germline V gives CDR1 WNHNN, CDR2 SYGVQD (reference sequence). The ends lost 3 bases at V and 4 bases at J; junction bases unmatched: 5.

The chain carries TRBV5-1 and TRBJ1-6; D is undetermined. This CDR3 comprises 14 residues. The germline CDR1 and CDR2 sequences are SGHRS and YFSETQ. The ends were cut back, 5 bases at V and 8 bases at J, with 14 bases in the middle. The CDR3: CASSYVGEDSPLHF. The CDR3 DNA follows: TGCGCCAGCAGTTACGTTGGGGAGGATTCACCCCTCCACTTT.

Ten or more counts support this clonotype. The J gene is TRBJ1-6, the V gene TRBV19; D gene uncertain. CDR3 length: 11 residues. V lost 4 bases and J lost 15, with 10 bases in between. Germline lookup yields CDR1 LNHDA and CDR2 SQIVND (reference sequence). In DNA, the CDR3 is TGTGCCAGTAGTACGAGAGGACTCCTCCACTTT. Translated, it gives CASSTRGLLHF.

The chain links TRBV2 to TRBJ1-5, with D possibly TRBD1 on 5 matching bases. The V gene's germline CDR1 is SNHLY and CDR2 FYNNEI. V lost 8 bases and J lost 6, with 20 bases in between. The CDR3 is made up of 15 amino acids. The CDR3 DNA sequence: TGTGCCAGCTCACACGGACCCGGGGGGGGTCAGCCCCAGCATTTT. Translating gives CASSHGPGGGQPQHF.

The table lists this clonotype with a few counts. For the CDR3, the DNA is TGTGCCAGCTCACCCGGAAGGGAGCGAGAGACCCAGTACTTC. Its translation is CASSPGRERETQYF. V usage is TRBV19 and J usage is TRBJ2-5, with a possible D match to TRBD2 (5 bases). V was cut by 9 bases and J by 4 bases, with 18 bases left in between. This CDR3 region has 14 residues. Germline V lookup: CDR1 LNHDA, CDR2 SQIVND (reference sequence).

The V and J genes are TRBV5-1 and TRBJ2-7, with D possibly matching TRBD2 (7 bases). Trimming took off 0 bases at V and 3 bases at J, with 13 bases between the two ends. The CDR3 loop spans 15 amino acids. Germline CDR1 and CDR2: SGHRS and YFSETQ. The CDR3, as DNA: TGCGCCAGCAGCTTGGCCCGGGGGGCGGGCTACGAGCAGTACTTC. It yields the protein CASSLARGAGYEQYF.

This chain joins TRBV24-1 and TRBJ1-4, with D possibly TRBD1 on 5 matching bases. Deletions cut 3 bases from V and 8 bases from J, with 18 bases between. Germline CDR1 KGHDR, CDR2 SFDVKD. The CDR3 covers 16 residues. This CDR3 is CATSDAQEGEREKLFF. The CDR3, as DNA: TGTGCCACCAGTGATGCTCAGGAAGGGGAACGGGAAAAACTGTTTTTT.

This chain connects TRBV20-1 to TRBJ2-7; 9 positions agree with TRBD2. In germline, CDR1 is DFQATT, CDR2 SNEGSKA (reference sequence). V was pared by 5 bases and J by 0 bases, with 5 bases of the junction left unmatched. There are 14 residues in the CDR3. In nucleotides, the CDR3 is TGCAGTGCTGCGGGAGGGCCCAACTCCTACGAGCAGTACTTC. Translated, it gives CSAAGGPNSYEQYF.

A note on this clonotype: This could be a read error, since a much larger clone is one nucleotide away. This chain joins TRBV11-3 and TRBJ2-3, with D possibly being TRBD1 or TRBD2 (6 bases each). V was pared by 3 bases and J by 4 bases, with 11 bases between. The CDR3 sequence is 14 residues long. Per the germline V gene, CDR1 is SGHNT and CDR2 is YENEEA. The CDR3 nucleotides are TGTGCCAGCAGCTTGGGGGGCGCGGCAGATACGCAGTATTTT. Translating gives CASSLGGAADTQYF.

This rearrangement joins TRBV5-4 to TRBJ2-7; no reliable D call. CDR1 is SGHNT and CDR2 is YYREEE in the germline V gene (reference sequence). V lost 1 base to trimming and J lost 2 bases, with 10 bases between them. The CDR3 totals 14 residues. The CDR3 nucleotides are TGTGCCAGCAGCTTGAATACCGGACCCTACGAGCAGTACTTC. Amino acids: CASSLNTGPYEQYF.

This rearrangement joins TRBV5-6 to TRBJ1-1; D unclear. CDR1 is SGHDT, CDR2 YYEEEE, per germline. V lost 4 bases and J lost 3, with 7 bases in between. The CDR3 consists of 12 residues. The CDR3 region has the DNA TGTGCCAGCAGCCCGGACGACACTGAAGCTTTCTTT. Its protein is CASSPDDTEAFF. The entire variable domain, with the rest obtained from reference TRBV5-6 and TRBJ1-1, is as follows: DAGVTQSPTHLIKTRGQQVTLRCSPKSGHDTVSWYQQALGQGPQFIFQYYEEEERQRGNFPDRFSGHQFPNYSSELNVNALLLGDSALYLCASSPDDTEAFFGQGTRLTVV.

This clonotype was seen many times. The chain uses TRBV19 and TRBJ2-1, with 13 positions matching TRBD2. Unmatched junction bases numbered 5, after V lost 6 bases and J lost 6 bases. Germline V CDR1 and CDR2: LNHDA, SQIVND (reference sequence). This CDR3 is 15 amino acids long. The CDR3 DNA is TGTGCCAGTAGCCCTACTAGCGGGAGGGTCAATGAGCAGTTCTTC. Its protein product is CASSPTSGRVNEQFF. Drawing the rest from reference TRBV19 and TRBJ2-1, the complete variable domain is DGGITQSPKYLFRKEGQNVTLSCEQNLNHDAMYWYRQDPGQGLRLIYYSQIVNDFQKGDIAEGYSVSREKKESFPLTVTSAQKNPTAFYLCASSPTSGRVNEQFFGPGTRLTVL.

The chain has TRBV7-2 and TRBJ2-7; D not certain. CDR1 is SGHTA and CDR2 is FQGNSA in the germline V gene. The CDR3 contains 12 residues. Trimming left V 5 bases short and J 4 bases short, with 9 bases between. As DNA, the CDR3 is TGTGCCAGCAGCCCAACATATTACGAGCAGTACTTC. Translation gives CASSPTYYEQYF.

This clonotype was seen only a few times. The chain employs TRBV28 and TRBJ2-1; D uncertain. Germline-derived CDR1 and CDR2 are MDHEN and SYDVKM. This CDR3 contains 14 residues. V was shortened by 5 bases and J by 5 bases, with 13 bases between the two germline ends. CDR3 loop: CASSRFRWNNEQFF. DNA of the CDR3: TGTGCCAGCAGTCGTTTCCGTTGGAACAATGAGCAGTTCTTC.

The genes are TRBV12-3 or TRBV12-4 and TRBJ2-6; the D is unclear. This CDR3 comprises 15 residues. V lost 1 base, J lost 3 bases, and 7 bases lay in between. The CDR3 protein is CASSLEGFGANVLTF. CDR3 coding DNA: TGTGCCAGCAGTTTAGAAGGGTTTGGGGCCAACGTCCTGACTTTC.

The sample holds many counts of this clonotype. The V and J genes are TRBV5-1 and TRBJ2-7, with TRBD2 as a possible D gene (7 bases). From germline, CDR1 is SGHRS and CDR2 YFSETQ. V lost 2 bases, J lost 3 bases, and 15 bases lay in between. The CDR3 contains 15 residues. CDR3 sequence (DNA): TGCGCCAGCAGCTTTGGGGGGGCCGAGGACTACGAGCAGTACTTC. It yields the protein CASSFGGAEDYEQYF.